Sequencing of this TCR beta chain was carried out in a study of T cells after yellow fever vaccination. Overall study results and limits: The study re-detected most primary-vaccination clones after the booster (about 95% CD4, around 89% CD8).

In this sample, this clonotype turned up many times. The CDR3 contains 20 residues. Germline CDR1 is SQVTM and CDR2 is ANQGSEA. The V and J ends lost 7 bases and 4 bases respectively, with 35 bases between them. Each CDR3 protein gets one entry after TCRdb re-called the 5' RACE reads with MiXCR. The sample consists of 9,500 to 15,000 distinct CDR3 sequences, around 5.8% of them appearing once. This rearrangement joins TRBV29-1 to TRBJ2-4; D is possibly TRBD1 (9 bases). Here the sequenced sample was PBMCs, either bulk or a sorted T-cell subset (CD4+, CD8+, memory, or dextramer-sorted; not recorded which), taken on the day of the yellow fever booster vaccination. This receptor was obtained from a man younger than 45 who received the YFV17D yellow fever vaccine. CDR3 nucleotides: TGCAGCGCACTACGCCGGGGACAGGGCAAGGTCGGCGGGAGGAAAAACATTCAGTACTTC. It translates to CSALRRGQGKVGGRKNIQYF. Complete variable domain (other parts from reference TRBV29-1 and TRBJ2-4): SAVISQKPSRDICQRGTSLTIQCQVDSQVTMMFWYRQQPGQSLTLIATANQGSEATYESGFVIDKFPISRPNLTFSTLTVSNMSPEDSSIYLCSALRRGQGKVGGRKNIQYFGAGTRLSVL.